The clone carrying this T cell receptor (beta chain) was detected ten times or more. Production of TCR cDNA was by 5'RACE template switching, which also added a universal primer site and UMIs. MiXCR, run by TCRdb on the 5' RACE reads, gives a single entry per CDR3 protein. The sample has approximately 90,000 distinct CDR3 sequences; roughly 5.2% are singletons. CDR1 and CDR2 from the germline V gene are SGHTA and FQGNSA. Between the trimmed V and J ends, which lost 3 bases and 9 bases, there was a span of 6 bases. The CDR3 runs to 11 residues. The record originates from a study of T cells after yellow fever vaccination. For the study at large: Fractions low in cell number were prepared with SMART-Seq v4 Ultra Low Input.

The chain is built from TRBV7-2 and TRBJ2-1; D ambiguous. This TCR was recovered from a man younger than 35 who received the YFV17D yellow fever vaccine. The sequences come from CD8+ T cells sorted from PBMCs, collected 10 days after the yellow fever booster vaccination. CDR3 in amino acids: CASSFSFEQFF. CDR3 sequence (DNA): TGTGCCAGCAGCTTTTCCTTTGAGCAGTTCTTC.